This TCR beta chain came from a study of blood T cell repertoires in COVID-19. Study context: Both acute and convalescent COVID-19 samples were obtained from the United States, Italy and Spain. The analysed material was cDNA or gDNA that came from T cells, B-cell-depleted T cells, or PBMCs.

Trimming removed 1 base from V and 5 bases from J, with 9 bases in between. This CDR3 is 14 amino acids long. Looked up from germline, CDR1 is MGHRA and CDR2 is YSYEKL. Authors' analysis steps: Amplification of reference gene primers was used by the study to estimate nucleated cell counts. Measured with immunoSEQ multiplex PCR; TCRdb has only the in-frame clones, and not every one. V, J and clone size are taken as reported in that table, and D and trimming were inferred from the DNA itself. The table lists 200,000 or so clones, around 86% of them singletons. The specimen was peripheral blood. J is TRBJ1-5 and V is TRBV4-1; no firm D call. The receptor's source is a man at least 80 years old with acute or convalescent COVID-19. CDR3 amino acids: CASSQVVNYQPQHF. The DNA of the CDR3 is TGCGCCAGCAGCCAAGTAGTGAACTATCAGCCCCAGCATTTT.